These 14 T cell receptor beta chains were sequenced from one sample in a study of cytomegalovirus exposure and HLA in healthy donors. PCR was performed using 60 Vbeta and 13 Jbeta primers. Clones were read by immunoSEQ multiplex PCR, and TCRdb kept only the in-frame ones, dropping some. The sample records around 99,000 clones, 55% to 75% being singletons. The specimen sequenced was PBMCs. Receptors originate from a woman between 65 and 79 years old in good health and CMV-seropositive.

This chain joins TRBV7-9 and TRBJ2-3; D is unresolved. CDR1 is SEHNR, CDR2 FQNEAQ, per germline (reference sequence). The V end lost 1 base, the J end lost 2 bases, and 10 bases lay between the germline ends. The CDR3 totals 15 residues. CDR3 nucleotides: TGTGCCAGCAGCTTAGTACTACTTCCCACAGATACGCAGTATTTT. This translates into CASSLVLLPTDTQYF.

J is TRBJ2-4 and V is TRBV6-5, with 12 bases matching TRBD1. Trimming took 6 bases from V and 7 from J; bases not matched to a gene: 1. The CDR3 spans 13 residues. Germline loops: CDR1 MNHEY, CDR2 SVGAGI. The CDR3 nucleotides are TGTGCCAGCAGCGGGACAGGGGGCAACATTCAGTACTTC. Translation: CASSGTGGNIQYF.

This sequence joins TRBV27 and TRBJ2-7; D ambiguous. The V gene lost 5 bases and the J gene lost 7 bases, with 12 bases spanning the gap. The CDR3 has 12 residues. Germline assignment: CDR1 MNHEY and CDR2 SMNVEV (reference sequence). The CDR3: CASSLSTGEQYF. CDR3 in DNA: TGTGCCAGCAGTCTTTCGACCGGGGAGCAGTACTTC.

The chain is built from TRBV5-1 and TRBJ1-4; 8 bases agree with TRBD1. CDR1 and CDR2 from the germline V gene are SGHRS and YFSETQ. V shed 0 bases, J shed 8 bases, and the junction held 6 bases outside the gene matches. The CDR3 is made up of 15 amino acids. CDR3 sequence reads: CASSLGGGQEEKLFF. The CDR3 coding sequence is TGCGCCAGCAGCTTGGGAGGGGGACAGGAGGAAAAACTGTTTTTT.

This clone is a singleton in its sample. The chain has TRBV6-5 and TRBJ1-1; 12 nucleotides line up with TRBD1. CDR3 length: 15 residues. Germline V gene lookup returns CDR1 MNHEY and CDR2 SVGAGI. Trimming cost V 6 bases and J 3 bases; bases outside gene matches: 5. The CDR3 spells CASRGQGAGDTEAFF. The CDR3, as DNA: TGTGCCAGCAGGGGACAGGGGGCGGGTGACACTGAAGCTTTCTTT.

This clone was seen only once. In nucleotides, the CDR3 is TGTGCCAGCAGCCAGGGAAGGGGTAATTCACCCCTCCACTTT. It codes for CASSQGRGNSPLHF. The V and J genes are TRBV9 and TRBJ1-6; possible D gene TRBD1, 5 bases. The V end lost 4 bases, the J end lost 6 bases, and 11 bases lay between the germline ends. This CDR3 spans 14 amino acids. CDR1 SGDLS and CDR2 YYNGEE come from the germline V gene.

This chain's CDR3 is CASSTKGQFYGYTF. CDR3 DNA: TGTGCCAGCAGCACGAAGGGACAGTTTTATGGCTACACCTTC. The chain couples TRBV7-2 to TRBJ1-2, with 7 bases identical to TRBD1. Germline V lookup: CDR1 SGHTA, CDR2 FQGNSA. There are 14 residues in the CDR3. Losses at the gene ends were 5 bases for V and 5 bases for J; bases not matched to a gene: 8. The full variable domain, its missing parts supplied by reference TRBV7-2 and TRBJ1-2, is GAGVSQSPSNKVTEKGKDVELRCDPISGHTALYWYRQSLGQGLEFLIYFQGNSAPDKSGLPSDRFSAERTGGSVSTLTIQRTQQEDSAVYLCASSTKGQFYGYTFGSGTRLTVV.

J is TRBJ1-2 and V is TRBV19, with D maybe TRBD1 (6 bases). V was cut by 4 bases and J by 2 bases, with 14 bases left in between. From germline, CDR1 is LNHDA and CDR2 SQIVND (reference sequence). The CDR3 extends over 15 amino acids. CDR3 protein: CASSTTWTVNYGYTF. As DNA, the CDR3 is TGTGCCAGTAGTACGACATGGACAGTGAACTATGGCTACACCTTC.

This chain links TRBV6-1 with TRBJ1-5; 9 bases are shared with TRBD1. CDR1 and CDR2 (germline): MNHNS, SASEGT. The CDR3 is 14 residues long. With 6 bases clipped from V and 4 bases from J, the junction kept 4 bases outside the gene matches. DNA for the CDR3: TGTGCCAGCAGGGGACAGGGAACGAATCAGCCCCAGCATTTT. Amino acids: CASRGQGTNQPQHF.

The V call is TRBV7-9, the J call TRBJ1-4, with TRBD1 matching 9 bases. There are 14 residues in the CDR3. Germline assignment: CDR1 SEHNR and CDR2 FQNEAQ (reference sequence). V lost 3 bases and J lost 8; bases outside the gene matches: 4. The CDR3 DNA is TGTGCCAGCAGCTTTGGGACAGGGAGCGAAAAACTGTTTTTT. Protein product: CASSFGTGSEKLFF.

This chain joins TRBV30 and TRBJ2-5; a weak D match, TRBD2 (5 bases). The CDR3 runs to 14 residues. V was pared by 0 bases and J by 2 bases, with 10 bases between. Looked up from germline, CDR1 is GTSNPN and CDR2 is SVGIG (reference sequence). DNA for the CDR3: TGTGCCTGGAGTGTACAGCGGCAGCAAGAGACCCAGTACTTC. Translating it yields CAWSVQRQQETQYF. Full variable domain (remainder filled in from reference TRBV30 and TRBJ2-5): SQTIHQWPATLVQPVGSPLSLECTVEGTSNPNLYWYRQAAGRGLQLLFYSVGIGQISSEVPQNLSASRPQDRQFILSSKKLLLSDSGFYLCAWSVQRQQETQYFGPGTRLLVL.

The rearrangement joins TRBV4-3 to TRBJ2-2, with 9 bases that match TRBD2. The CDR3 sequence is 17 residues long. V lost 0 bases to trimming and J lost 2 bases; unmatched junction nucleotides: 4. Per germline, CDR1 LGHNA and CDR2 YSLEER. The CDR3 sequence: CASSQETAGGNTGELFF. In DNA form, the CDR3 reads TGCGCCAGCAGCCAAGAAACAGCGGGGGGAAACACCGGGGAGCTGTTTTTT.

The genes are TRBV6-6 and TRBJ2-3; TRBD2 is a possible D gene (5 bases). The CDR3 sequence is 14 residues long. Trimming shortened V by 5 bases and J by 5 bases, and 14 bases separated the two germline ends. Per the germline V gene, CDR1 is MNHNY and CDR2 is SVGAGI (reference sequence). The DNA of the CDR3 is TGTGCCAGCAGTCAGGTCGGCGAGGGAGATACGCAGTATTTT. It specifies CASSQVGEGDTQYF.

This clone was counted once. This chain joins TRBV14 and TRBJ1-4, with 12 bases aligning to TRBD1. CDR3 length equals 16 residues. Germline-derived CDR1 and CDR2 are SGHDN and FVKESK. V shed 5 bases, J shed 5 bases, and the junction held 6 bases outside the gene matches. CDR3 loop: CASSAGQGAQNEKLFF. The CDR3 region has the DNA TGTGCCAGCAGCGCGGGACAGGGGGCCCAAAATGAAAAACTGTTTTTT.